What follows describes a single T cell receptor beta chain. What it binds is unknown. Roughly 40,000 genome equivalents of blood DNA were amplified for TRB. The data were obtained in a study of T cell clusters in autoimmune cytopenias. Study details: Healthy donor controls had a mean age of approximately 57 years and median age of about 60 years. Study-wide results and limits: Healthy donors had 2.5 to 3-fold more exclusive TRB clusters than active autoimmune hepatitis patients. Primary autoimmune cytopenia patients seemingly lacked the physiological T cell clusters found in healthy donors.

The CDR3 is made up of 15 amino acids. Looked up from germline, CDR1 is KGHDR and CDR2 is SFDVKD. One tube held mixed TRB-A and TRB-B primer pools for touch-down PCR. No DNA is given; TCRdb re-called the multiplex PCR reads and lists each CDR3 protein once. The table lists 5,500 to 8,000 distinct CDR3 sequences. The data were also submitted as part of a second study, on T cell repertoires in aging, cancer and after chemotherapy. That paper states: Median generation probability rose over the chemotherapy interval in each cancer cohort, suggesting rebound thymic output.

Sequenced: peripheral blood. The TCR comes from a human donor in good health. The chain employs TRBV24-1 and TRBJ2-1; TCRdb's D call, TRBD1, is unchecked because there is no DNA. The CDR3 sequence: CATSDLRQGVDEQFF.